These 13 T cell receptor beta chains originate from one sample sequenced in a study of CD8 T cells in ankylosing spondylitis. TCRdb passed the 5' RACE reads through MiXCR, listing each CDR3 protein once. The table lists about 130,000 distinct CDR3 sequences, around 9% of them singletons, with roughly 3.3% in the top ten. The sample comprised blood, either unsorted or a sorted T cell fraction (not recorded which). Source of these receptors: a male donor with ankylosing spondylitis or in good health (not recorded which).

The V call is TRBV29-1, the J call TRBJ2-2, with 7 nucleotides matching TRBD2. V gave up 4 bases and J gave up 4 bases; unmatched junction bases: 3. This CDR3 comprises 13 residues. Germline V gives CDR1 SQVTM, CDR2 ANQGSEA. The CDR3 sequence: CSVGWTSTGELFF. CDR3 nucleotide sequence: TGCAGCGTTGGTTGGACTAGCACCGGGGAGCTGTTTTTT.

This clonotype was seen at least ten times. The J gene is TRBJ1-5, the V gene TRBV7-6; D unresolved. The CDR3 is made up of 13 amino acids. Germline V CDR1 and CDR2: SGHVS, FNYEAQ. Trimming removed 2 bases at V and 3 bases at J, with 5 bases between. CDR3: CASSLSDNQPQHF. The CDR3 DNA is TGTGCCAGCAGCTTATCGGACAATCAGCCCCAGCATTTT. The variable domain in full, completed from reference TRBV7-6 and TRBJ1-5, reads GAGVSQSPRYKVTKRGQDVALRCDPISGHVSLYWYRQALGQGPEFLTYFNYEAQQDKSGLPNDRFSAERPEGSISTLTIQRTEQRDSAMYRCASSLSDNQPQHFGDGTRLSIL.

This clonotype was counted ten times or more. The chain uses TRBV5-1 and TRBJ2-7; possibly TRBD2 for D (6 bases). Trimming removed 4 bases from V and 3 bases from J, with 17 bases in between. Germline assignment: CDR1 SGHRS and CDR2 YFSETQ. The CDR3 is 15 residues long. CDR3 sequence reads: CASSPRGAVGYEQYF. The CDR3 bases are TGCGCCAGCAGCCCCCGCGGGGCGGTCGGCTACGAGCAGTACTTC.

This clonotype came up many times. This rearrangement joins TRBV5-1 to TRBJ2-1; TRBD1 matches at 11 bases. Trimming removed 6 bases from V and 7 bases from J; junction bases left unmatched: 6. The CDR3 sequence is 14 residues long. Germline CDR1 and CDR2: SGHRS and YFSETQ. The CDR3 bases are TGCGCCAGCAACGGCGGGACAGGGGGAAATGAGCAGTTCTTC. Amino acids: CASNGGTGGNEQFF.

The sample holds many counts of this clonotype. The chain recombines TRBV7-2 with TRBJ2-7; 13 bases match TRBD2. V lost 5 bases to trimming and J lost 7 bases; unmatched junction nucleotides: 5. CDR3 length: 14 residues. CDR1 SGHTA and CDR2 FQGNSA come from the germline V gene. The CDR3 nucleotides read TGTGCCAGCAGCGGACTAGCGGGAGTGTATGAGCAGTACTTC. Its protein is CASSGLAGVYEQYF.

This clonotype has a count of ten or more. The J gene is TRBJ2-1, the V gene TRBV9; D perhaps matches TRBD1 (6 bases). The CDR3 runs 14 residues. Germline-derived CDR1 and CDR2 are SGDLS and YYNGEE. The V and J ends lost 6 bases and 6 bases respectively, with 16 bases between them. CDR3: CASNLGVGANEQFF. The CDR3 DNA is TGTGCCAGCAACCTGGGAGTGGGGGCCAATGAGCAGTTCTTC.

The sample holds one count of this clonotype. The chain has TRBV7-3 and TRBJ2-1, with TRBD2 matching over 7 bases. CDR1 SGHTA and CDR2 FQGTGA come from the germline V gene. Trimming at V came to 1 base and at J to 9 bases, leaving 12 bases not matched to a gene. The CDR3 is 16 amino acids. CDR3 region: CASSLIEPGLRTEQFF. For the CDR3, the DNA is TGTGCCAGCAGCTTAATTGAACCGGGACTACGGACTGAGCAGTTCTTC.

The chain has TRBV27 and TRBJ2-7; possibly TRBD2 for D (6 bases). The CDR3 runs to 15 residues. Deletions cut 4 bases from V and 0 bases from J, with 13 bases between. Germline CDR1 and CDR2: MNHEY and SMNVEV (reference sequence). The CDR3 coding sequence is TGTGCCAGCAGTTCGTATCGGGAGACCTCCTACGAGCAGTACTTC. Protein: CASSSYRETSYEQYF.

In this sample, this clonotype turned up many times. This rearrangement joins TRBV29-1 to TRBJ2-1, with TRBD2 identical over 12 bases. From germline, CDR1 is SQVTM and CDR2 ANQGSEA. V lost 7 bases, J lost 4 bases, and 5 bases stayed unmatched. This CDR3 region has 14 residues. The CDR3 coding sequence is TGCAGCGCCCGACTAGCGGGAGTATACAATGAGCAGTTCTTC. It yields the protein CSARLAGVYNEQFF.

In its sample, this clonotype was seen many times. This chain links TRBV9 with TRBJ2-5, with D perhaps TRBD1 (5 bases). The ends were cut back, 4 bases at V and 7 bases at J, with 11 bases in the middle. CDR3 size: 12 residues. Per germline, CDR1 SGDLS and CDR2 YYNGEE. CDR3 DNA: TGTGCCAGCAGCACCCCTCAGGGGACCCAGTACTTC. Translation: CASSTPQGTQYF.

This clonotype has ten or more counts. The genes are TRBV5-1 and TRBJ2-4; 9 nucleotides line up with TRBD1. Germline CDR1 and CDR2: SGHRS and YFSETQ. This CDR3 spans 15 amino acids. V shed 4 bases, J shed 3 bases, and the junction held 5 bases outside the gene matches. CDR3: CASSPGQGFKNIQYF. In DNA form, the CDR3 reads TGCGCCAGCAGCCCGGGACAGGGTTTCAAAAACATTCAGTACTTC.

This clonotype has at least ten counts. This chain connects TRBV7-8 to TRBJ1-6; D remains unclear. V lost 8 bases, J lost 8 bases, and 19 bases lay in between. CDR1 and CDR2 (germline): SGHVS, FQNEAQ. CDR3 size: 15 residues. The CDR3 spells CASALSNGIYSPLHF. In DNA, the CDR3 is TGTGCCAGCGCCCTCTCCAATGGCATCTATTCACCCCTCCACTTT.

Points on this clonotype: This may be a read error: a much more frequent sequence differs by one nucleotide. V is TRBV29-1 and J is TRBJ2-7; D is possibly TRBD2 (6 bases). Germline-derived CDR1 and CDR2 are SQVTM and ANQGSEA. The length of the CDR3 is 13 residues. V lost 4 bases and J lost 2, with 12 bases in between. The CDR3 nucleotides are TGCAGCGTTGTGCCCGGGAGAACCTACGAGCAGTACTTC. It encodes CSVVPGRTYEQYF.